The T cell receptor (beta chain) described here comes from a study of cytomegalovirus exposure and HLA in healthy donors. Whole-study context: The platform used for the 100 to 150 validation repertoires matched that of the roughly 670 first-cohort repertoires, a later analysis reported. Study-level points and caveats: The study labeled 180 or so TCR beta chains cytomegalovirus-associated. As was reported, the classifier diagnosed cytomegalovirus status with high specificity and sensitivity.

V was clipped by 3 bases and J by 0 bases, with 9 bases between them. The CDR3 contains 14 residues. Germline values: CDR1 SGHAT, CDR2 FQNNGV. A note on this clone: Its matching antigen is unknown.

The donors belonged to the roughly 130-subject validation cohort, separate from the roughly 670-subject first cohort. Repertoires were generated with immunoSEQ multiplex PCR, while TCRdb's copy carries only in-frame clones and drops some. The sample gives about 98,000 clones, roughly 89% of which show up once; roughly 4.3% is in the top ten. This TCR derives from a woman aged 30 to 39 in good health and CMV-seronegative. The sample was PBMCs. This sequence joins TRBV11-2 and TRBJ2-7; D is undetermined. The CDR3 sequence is CASSFELYSYEQYF. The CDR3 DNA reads TGTGCCAGCAGCTTTGAACTATACTCCTACGAGCAGTACTTC.